Shown below are 4 T cell receptor beta chains from a single sample sequenced in a study of PD-L1 blockade in urothelial cancer. Measured with immunoSEQ multiplex PCR; TCRdb has only the in-frame clones, and not every one. Seen here are 44,000 or so clones, 82% observed once, and the top ten hold 3% to 3.5%. Sequenced material: PBMCs, taken around atezolizumab (anti-PD-L1) treatment. Receptors were obtained from an older man with urothelial cancer.

The rearrangement links TRBV27 to TRBJ1-2, with 8 bases aligning to TRBD1. The CDR3 sequence is 13 residues long. The V gene end was trimmed by 4 bases and the J gene end by 6 bases; junction bases not matched to a gene: 4. Germline CDR1 reads MNHEY; CDR2 reads SMNVEV (reference sequence). As DNA, the CDR3 is TGTGCCAGCAGTTGGACAGGGCGGGATGGCTACACCTTC. Its protein product is CASSWTGRDGYTF.

The gene calls are TRBV4-1 and TRBJ1-1; D not certain. Germline CDR1 reads MGHRA; CDR2 reads YSYEKL. This CDR3 has 16 residues. The V end was cut by 0 bases, the J end by 1 base, with 12 bases between. CDR3 amino acids: CASSQDPKIPNTEAFF. In DNA form, the CDR3 reads TGCGCCAGCAGCCAAGACCCCAAAATCCCGAACACTGAAGCTTTCTTT.

The chain has TRBV28 and TRBJ1-2; TRBD1 matches 9 bases. J lost 7 bases, V lost 7 bases, and 16 bases had no gene match. The CDR3 length is 16 residues. Germline values: CDR1 MDHEN, CDR2 SYDVKM. The CDR3 DNA reads TGTGCCAGCATCACCAGTGGACAGGGGAATTGGGGTGGCTACACCTTC. It yields the protein CASITSGQGNWGGYTF.

V usage is TRBV12-1 and J usage is TRBJ2-5; the table calls TRBD1, which could not be checked here. TRBV12-1 counts as a pseudogene. This CDR3 comprises 14 residues. Here the CDR3 DNA reads TGTGCCAGCAGCTCCCCAGTGGACCAAGAGACCCAGTACTTC. It is translated as CASSSPVDQETQYF.